Presented here are 18 T cell receptor beta chains from one specimen sequenced in a study of CD8+CD57+ T cells in acquired aplastic anemia. TCR beta VDJ and CDR3 were profiled, and genomic DNA was the template. TCRdb reanalysed the reads using MiXCR and keeps one entry per CDR3 protein. The sample comprises over 150,000 distinct CDR3 sequences, about two thirds of which are singletons, and approximately 42% rests with the top ten. Selection for sequencing was limited to patients who had shown CD8+CD57+ cell expansion by flow cytometry. Sequenced sample: sorted CD4+, CD8+, or CD8+CD57+ T cells (not recorded which) from PBMCs. All receptors come from a human donor with aplastic anemia.

This clonotype appeared a few times. The chain uses TRBV15 and TRBJ1-4; 9 bases map to TRBD1. CDR1 and CDR2 from the germline V gene are LNHNV and YYDKDF (reference sequence). The CDR3 runs 14 residues. Trimming took 5 bases from V and 8 from J; bases not matched to a gene: 6. The CDR3 bases are TGTGCCACCAGCCGGGACAGGGTCGGGGAAAAACTGTTTTTT. Its translation is CATSRDRVGEKLFF.

The chain couples TRBV7-9 to TRBJ2-5; D may be TRBD1 or TRBD2 (5 bases each). The V end was cut by 3 bases, the J end by 5 bases, with 13 bases between. The germline V gene encodes CDR1 SEHNR and CDR2 FQNEAQ (reference sequence). This CDR3 comprises 14 residues. The CDR3: CASSLVGREETQYF. CDR3 nucleotides: TGTGCCAGCAGCTTGGTAGGCAGGGAGGAGACCCAGTACTTC.

This clonotype has ten or more counts. V and J are TRBV20-1 and TRBJ2-5; 8 bases are a match to TRBD1. The CDR3 runs 14 residues. Trimming took 5 bases from V and 5 from J; bases not matched to a gene: 10. Germline values: CDR1 DFQATT, CDR2 SNEGSKA (reference sequence). The DNA for the CDR3 is TGCAGTGCTCGCTCAGGGGGCGCCGAGGAGACCCAGTACTTC. Translating gives CSARSGGAEETQYF.

This clonotype has only a few counts. The chain has TRBV7-8 and TRBJ2-7, with D unresolved. Trimming took off 6 bases at V and 0 bases at J, with 9 bases between the two ends. This CDR3 contains 13 residues. CDR1 and CDR2 (germline): SGHVS, FQNEAQ. CDR3 region: CASRLYISYEQYF. CDR3 nucleotides: TGTGCCAGCAGACTGTATATCTCCTACGAGCAGTACTTC.

The V gene is TRBV5-1, the J gene TRBJ2-3; TRBD1 matches at 7 bases. V was pared by 3 bases and J by 2 bases, with 6 bases of the junction left unmatched. Germline V lookup: CDR1 SGHRS, CDR2 YFSETQ. This CDR3 comprises 15 residues. CDR3 loop: CASSSTGSLTDTQYF. CDR3 nucleotides: TGCGCCAGCAGCTCGACAGGGTCCCTCACAGATACGCAGTATTTT.

V is TRBV7-9 and J is TRBJ2-2, with D tentatively TRBD2 (5 bases). The CDR3 is 14 amino acids. The V gene lost 1 base and the J gene lost 6 bases, with 9 bases spanning the gap. Germline values: CDR1 SEHNR, CDR2 FQNEAQ (reference sequence). The CDR3 nucleotides read TGTGCCAGCAGCTTAGAAACTAGTTCCGGGGAGCTGTTTTTT. Translating gives CASSLETSSGELFF.

The V and J genes are TRBV7-2 and TRBJ2-5; weak D call: TRBD1 (6 bases). Trimming removed 4 bases at V and 5 bases at J, with 11 bases between. This CDR3 comprises 13 residues. Germline CDR1 is SGHTA and CDR2 is FQGNSA. The CDR3: CASSYREWETQYF. In DNA, the CDR3 is TGTGCCAGCAGCTACAGGGAGTGGGAGACCCAGTACTTC.

The CDR3 is CASSLGGQGGYGYTF. In DNA, the CDR3 is TGTGCCAGCAGCTTAGGTGGACAGGGCGGCTATGGCTACACCTTC. The chain couples TRBV7-2 to TRBJ1-2; 8 nucleotides align to TRBD1. The trim removed 1 base at V and 4 bases at J, leaving 5 bases unmatched. This CDR3 spans 15 amino acids. Germline V gene data show CDR1 as SGHTA and CDR2 as FQGNSA.

The chain links TRBV20-1 to TRBJ2-7; TRBD2 matches 9 bases. There are 15 residues in the CDR3. V lost 1 base, J lost 6 bases, and 10 bases stayed unmatched. Germline CDR1 DFQATT, CDR2 SNEGSKA (reference sequence). CDR3 DNA: TGCAGTGCTAGAGGCGGGGGGGCTCAAAGGGGCGAGCAGTACTTC. Translating it yields CSARGGGAQRGEQYF.

This chain connects TRBV29-1 to TRBJ2-1, with TRBD2 matching 14 bases. V trimming: 4 bases; J trimming: 7 bases; junction bases outside the gene matches: 12. This CDR3 contains 17 residues. The germline V gene has CDR1 SQVTM and CDR2 ANQGSEA. The CDR3 loop reads CSVAGTSGSSGENEQFF. DNA for the CDR3: TGCAGCGTTGCGGGGACTAGCGGGAGTTCGGGAGAGAATGAGCAGTTCTTC.

The V gene is TRBV2, the J gene TRBJ1-4; D possibly corresponds to TRBD1 (5 bases). The CDR3 consists of 17 residues. The ends were cut back, 4 bases at V and 5 bases at J, with 20 bases in the middle. The germline V gene has CDR1 SNHLY and CDR2 FYNNEI. CDR3 DNA sequence: TGTGCCAGCAGTGGAAAATCCGGGACGGCGGGGAATGAAAAACTGTTTTTT. Residues: CASSGKSGTAGNEKLFF.

This chain joins TRBV7-9 and TRBJ2-2; D not resolved. The CDR3 extends over 12 amino acids. Between the trimmed V and J ends, which lost 5 bases and 4 bases, there was a span of 5 bases. Germline lookup yields CDR1 SEHNR and CDR2 FQNEAQ (reference sequence). The CDR3 here is CASSGVTGELFF. The CDR3 DNA reads TGTGCCAGCAGCGGAGTCACCGGGGAGCTGTTTTTT.

V is TRBV25-1 and J is TRBJ2-2; 14 nucleotides line up with TRBD2. The V gene end was trimmed by 6 bases and the J gene end by 0 bases; junction bases not matched to a gene: 6. The CDR3 is 18 residues long. Germline V gives CDR1 MGHDK, CDR2 SYGVNS. CDR3 sequence reads: CASSLRTSGRSNTGELFF. Here the CDR3 DNA reads TGTGCCAGCAGCTTAAGGACTAGCGGGAGGTCGAACACCGGGGAGCTGTTTTTT.

The table lists this clonotype with many counts. V gene TRBV5-8 combines with J gene TRBJ2-3; the D gene is possibly TRBD2 (6 bases). V was cut by 4 bases and J by 4 bases, with 16 bases left in between. The CDR3 spans 15 residues. Germline lookup yields CDR1 SGHTS and CDR2 YDEGEE. DNA for the CDR3: TGTGCCAGCAGCGGCGGGATAATTAGTCCAGATACGCAGTATTTT. It yields the protein CASSGGIISPDTQYF. The full variable domain, completed using reference TRBV5-8 and TRBJ2-3, is EAGVTQSPTHLIKTRGQQATLRCSPISGHTSVYWYQQALGLGLQFLLWYDEGEERNRGNFPPRFSGRQFPNYSSELNVNALELEDSALYLCASSGGIISPDTQYFGPGTRLTVL.

CDR3 coding DNA: TGTGCCATCAGGGGGTTAAACATAGGGACCCCCCTTGGGGCCACTGAAGCTTTCTTT. Protein product: CAIRGLNIGTPLGATEAFF. The rearrangement links TRBV10-3 to TRBJ1-1; TRBD1 might be the D (5 bases). V was trimmed by 6 bases and J by 4 bases, leaving 30 bases between them. The CDR3 has 19 residues. CDR1 and CDR2 from the germline V gene are ENHRY and SYGVKD.

This clonotype was detected a few times. The genes are TRBV11-2 and TRBJ2-7; tentative D call: TRBD2 (5 bases). V shed 6 bases and J shed 0 bases, with 12 bases lying between them. Germline-derived CDR1 and CDR2 are SGHAT and FQNNGV. CDR3 length: 14 residues. CDR3 DNA: TGTGCCAGCAGTCCGCCGGGGAGCTCCTACGAGCAGTACTTC. This translates into CASSPPGSSYEQYF.

CDR3 sequence: CASSPNTGELFF. As DNA, the CDR3 is TGTGCCAGCAGTCCCAACACCGGGGAGCTGTTTTTT. V usage is TRBV2 and J usage is TRBJ2-2; D uncertain. The germline CDR1 and CDR2 sequences are SNHLY and FYNNEI. The CDR3 contains 12 residues. Trimming took 5 bases from V and 2 from J, leaving 3 bases between them.

The V and J genes are TRBV7-9 and TRBJ1-6; no firm D call. CDR3 length equals 11 residues. V lost 5 bases to trimming and J lost 6 bases, with 2 bases between them. Germline V gene sequence: CDR1 SEHNR, CDR2 FQNEAQ (reference sequence). CDR3 sequence: CASSLNSPLHF. CDR3 coding DNA: TGTGCCAGCAGCCTTAATTCACCCCTCCACTTT.